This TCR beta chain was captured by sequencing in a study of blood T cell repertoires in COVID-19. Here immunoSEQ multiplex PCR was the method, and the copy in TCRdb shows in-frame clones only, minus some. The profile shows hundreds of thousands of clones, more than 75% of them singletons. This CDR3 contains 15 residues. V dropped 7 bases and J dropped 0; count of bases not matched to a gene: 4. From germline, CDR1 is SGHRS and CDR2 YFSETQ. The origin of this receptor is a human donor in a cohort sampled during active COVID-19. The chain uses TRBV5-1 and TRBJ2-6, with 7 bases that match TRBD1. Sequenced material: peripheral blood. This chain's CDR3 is CASGDSFSGANVLTF. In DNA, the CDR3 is TGCGCCAGCGGGGACAGCTTCTCTGGGGCCAACGTCCTGACTTTC.